This T cell receptor (beta chain) was found in a study of T-cell memory formation after mild COVID-19. The wider study: Across donors, TCR clusters were largely donor specific. Study-level findings and limits: The pre-infection memory compartment contained some responding clones, suggesting cross-reactive memory joined. CD4/CD8 balance characterized clones contracting day 15 to 85, and CD4+ skew characterized later expanders. Among clones peaking at day 37 in the second wave, SARS-CoV-2 specificity remained unconfirmed.

Of note for this clonotype: The antigen remains undetermined.

From the 5' RACE reads, TCRdb called clonotypes with MiXCR, one entry per CDR3 protein. The sample holds just over 150,000 distinct CDR3 sequences, less than 40% seen once. Sequencing was carried out using PBMCs or a T cell subset sorted from them (not recorded which). This TCR came from an adult woman who had mild COVID-19 (a few samples of this study predate the infection). Cell type and time point are not known.

For the CDR3, the DNA is TGCAGCGTTGGAGGCCTAGGGAATAAGCAGCAGTACTTC. Translated, it gives CSVGGLGNKQQYF. V usage is TRBV29-1 and J usage is TRBJ2-7; no clear D. Germline CDR1 SQVTM, CDR2 ANQGSEA. This CDR3 has 13 amino acids. V was shortened by 4 bases and J by 8 bases, with 18 bases between the two germline ends.